This T cell receptor (beta chain) was identified in a study of molecular identifiers for immune sequencing clone quantification. Methods described previously were used for bulk TCR libraries, and listed TCR primers were applied. TCRdb processed the PCR reads anew with MiXCR; each CDR3 protein has one entry. The sample has 300,000 to 400,000 distinct CDR3 sequences; roughly 23% are singletons. This clonotype has a count of ten or more. Trimming took 6 bases from V and 4 from J; bases not matched to a gene: 8. From germline, CDR1 is LGHNT and CDR2 FRNRAP. CDR3 length: 16 amino acids. The sequenced sample was naive CD8+ T cells from blood, with Jurkat cell RNA spiked in. Regarding subset: FACS-sorted CD8+CD4-CCR7+CD45RA+ naive T cells. V gene TRBV12-5 combines with J gene TRBJ2-3; 12 bases are shared with TRBD2. The receptor's source is a human donor in good health. Some libraries in this study had Jurkat cell RNA spiked in. The CDR3 sequence is CASGPGLAGWADTQYF. CDR3 bases: TGTGCTAGTGGACCCGGACTAGCGGGATGGGCAGATACGCAGTATTTT.